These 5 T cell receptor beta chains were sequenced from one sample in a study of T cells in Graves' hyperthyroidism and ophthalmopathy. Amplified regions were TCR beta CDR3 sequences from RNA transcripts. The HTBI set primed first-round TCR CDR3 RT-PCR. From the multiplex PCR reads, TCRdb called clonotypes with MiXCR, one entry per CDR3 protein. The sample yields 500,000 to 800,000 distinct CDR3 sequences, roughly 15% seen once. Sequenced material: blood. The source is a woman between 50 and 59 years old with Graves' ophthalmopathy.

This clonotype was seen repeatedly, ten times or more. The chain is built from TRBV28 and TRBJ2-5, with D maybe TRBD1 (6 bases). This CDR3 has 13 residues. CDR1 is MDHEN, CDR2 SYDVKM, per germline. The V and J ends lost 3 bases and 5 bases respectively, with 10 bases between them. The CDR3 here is CASSLGARETQYF. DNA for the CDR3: TGTGCCAGCAGTTTGGGGGCGCGGGAGACCCAGTACTTC.

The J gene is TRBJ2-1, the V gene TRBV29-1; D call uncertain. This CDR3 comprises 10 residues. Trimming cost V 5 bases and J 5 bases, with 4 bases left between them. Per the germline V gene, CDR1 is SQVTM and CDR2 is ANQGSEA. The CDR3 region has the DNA TGCAGCGTTAAAAACAATGAGCAGTTCTTC. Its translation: CSVKNNEQFF.

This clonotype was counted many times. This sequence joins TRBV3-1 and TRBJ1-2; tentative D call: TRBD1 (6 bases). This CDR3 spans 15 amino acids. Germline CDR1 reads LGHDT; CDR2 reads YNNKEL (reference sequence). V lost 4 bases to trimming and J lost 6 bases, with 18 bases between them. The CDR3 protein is CASSPLGGRQDGYTF. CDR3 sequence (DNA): TGTGCCAGCAGCCCCCTCGGGGGGCGGCAGGATGGCTACACCTTC. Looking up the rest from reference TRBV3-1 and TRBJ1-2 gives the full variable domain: DTAVSQTPKYLVTQMGNDKSIKCEQNLGHDTMYWYKQDSKKFLKIMFSYNNKELIINETVPNRFSPKSPDKAHLNLHINSLELGDSAVYFCASSPLGGRQDGYTFGSGTRLTVV.

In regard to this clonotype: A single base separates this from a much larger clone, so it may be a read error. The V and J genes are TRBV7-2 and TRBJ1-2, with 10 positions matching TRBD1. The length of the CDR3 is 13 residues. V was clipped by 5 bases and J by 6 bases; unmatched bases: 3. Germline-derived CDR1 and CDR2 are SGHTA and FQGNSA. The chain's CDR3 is CASSRGQGNGYTF. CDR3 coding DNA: TGTGCCAGCAGCCGGGGACAGGGGAATGGCTACACCTTC. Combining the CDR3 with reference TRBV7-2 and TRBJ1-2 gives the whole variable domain GAGVSQSPSNKVTEKGKDVELRCDPISGHTALYWYRQSLGQGLEFLIYFQGNSAPDKSGLPSDRFSAERTGGSVSTLTIQRTQQEDSAVYLCASSRGQGNGYTFGSGTRLTVV.

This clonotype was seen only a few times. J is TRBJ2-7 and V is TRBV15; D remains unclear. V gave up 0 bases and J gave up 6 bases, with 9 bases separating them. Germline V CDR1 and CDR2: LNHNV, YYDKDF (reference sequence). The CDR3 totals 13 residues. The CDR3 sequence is CATSRDLGFEQYF. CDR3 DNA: TGTGCCACCAGCAGAGATTTGGGGTTCGAGCAGTACTTC.